The 28 T cell receptor beta chains below all came from one sample that was sequenced in a study of shared clonotypes between healthy human individuals. Data came from immunoSEQ multiplex PCR; TCRdb stores just in-frame clones and leaves some out. The repertoire has about 2.4 million clones, 93% of them found once; the top ten carry 0.36%. Material for sequencing was naive CD4+ T cells from PBMCs. Described subset: CD45RA+ positively selected. The receptors originated from a man younger than 35 in good health. Some clones in this sample may be carry-over from other donors' samples.

This chain joins TRBV25-1 and TRBJ2-7; 11 bases map to TRBD2. The germline CDR1 and CDR2 sequences are MGHDK and SYGVNS. This CDR3 has 15 amino acids. V dropped 4 bases and J dropped 5; count of bases not matched to a gene: 7. CDR3 DNA: TGTGCCAGCAGTGCCCAACTAGCGGGAGCTCACGAGCAGTACTTC. It encodes CASSAQLAGAHEQYF.

Note on this clone: The sample has other DNA sequences that encode this CDR3 too. This chain uses TRBV28 with TRBJ1-4; maybe TRBD1 (6 bases). V dropped 2 bases and J dropped 7 bases, with 11 bases sitting between them. Germline assignment: CDR1 MDHEN and CDR2 SYDVKM. There are 14 residues in the CDR3. The CDR3 nucleotides are TGTGCCAGCAGTTTAAACCGAGGGGGTGAAAAACTGTTTTTT. It codes for CASSLNRGGEKLFF.

This rearrangement joins TRBV9 to TRBJ2-7; D is tentatively TRBD1 or TRBD2 (5 bases each). The CDR3 sequence is 15 residues long. Deletions cut 0 bases from V and 5 bases from J, with 15 bases between. The germline gives CDR1 SGDLS, CDR2 YYNGEE. CDR3 loop: CASSVAGTQSDEQYF. The CDR3 DNA is TGTGCCAGCAGCGTAGCCGGGACCCAGTCTGACGAGCAGTACTTC.

This clone was recorded only once. This sequence joins TRBV19 and TRBJ2-3, with D possibly matching TRBD2 (5 bases). Trimming cost V 5 bases and J 1 base, with 13 bases left between them. Germline values: CDR1 LNHDA, CDR2 SQIVND (reference sequence). This CDR3 is 15 amino acids long. The CDR3 loop reads CASSFGPAGTDTQYF. CDR3 nucleotides: TGTGCCAGTAGTTTCGGCCCAGCGGGCACAGATACGCAGTATTTT.

The chain is built from TRBV5-1 and TRBJ2-7, with D maybe TRBD1 (6 bases). The CDR3 has 14 residues. The germline V gene encodes CDR1 SGHRS and CDR2 YFSETQ. Trimming took 2 bases from V and 2 from J, leaving 11 bases between them. CDR3 bases: TGCGCCAGCAGCTTTAGGGGGACGCCCTACGAGCAGTACTTC. Its translation is CASSFRGTPYEQYF.

The chain has TRBV5-8 and TRBJ1-2; TRBD1 agrees at 7 bases. Germline V lookup: CDR1 SGHTS, CDR2 YDEGEE. V shed 4 bases and J 3 bases; nucleotides not matched to a gene: 6. The CDR3 contains 14 residues. Written as DNA, the CDR3 is TGTGCCAGCAGCGACAGGGCGGAAGACTATGGCTACACCTTC. The encoded protein is CASSDRAEDYGYTF.

The genes are TRBV15 and TRBJ2-1, with 10 bases fitting TRBD2. Germline V gene sequence: CDR1 LNHNV, CDR2 YYDKDF (reference sequence). The trim removed 0 bases at V and 7 bases at J, leaving 6 bases unmatched. The CDR3 is 16 amino acids. Here the CDR3 DNA reads TGTGCCACCAGCAGAGAAGCAGCGGGAGGGCCAAATGAGCAGTTCTTC. It specifies CATSREAAGGPNEQFF.

The chain links TRBV21-1 to TRBJ2-2; the table's D call of TRBD1 was not tested on the DNA. TRBV21-1 counts as a pseudogene. CDR3 size: 14 residues. The CDR3 nucleotides read TGTGCCAGCAGCAATCAGATCCACACCGGGGAGCTGTTTTTT. It codes for CASSNQIHTGELFF.

The chain links TRBV7-2 to TRBJ2-6, with a tentative D call TRBD1 (6 bases). CDR1 and CDR2 from the germline V gene are SGHTA and FQGNSA. The CDR3 consists of 16 residues. The V end was cut by 4 bases, the J end by 0 bases, with 10 bases between. CDR3 DNA sequence: TGTGCCAGCAGCTCTCTGACAGGCTCTGGGGCCAACGTCCTGACTTTC. It encodes CASSSLTGSGANVLTF. Supplemented by reference TRBV7-2 and TRBJ2-6, the full variable domain reads GAGVSQSPSNKVTEKGKDVELRCDPISGHTALYWYRQSLGQGLEFLIYFQGNSAPDKSGLPSDRFSAERTGGSVSTLTIQRTQQEDSAVYLCASSSLTGSGANVLTFGAGSRLTVL.

The J gene is TRBJ2-7, the V gene TRBV28; the match to TRBD2 covers 8 bases. Per germline, CDR1 MDHEN and CDR2 SYDVKM. This CDR3 is built from 14 residues. V was clipped by 2 bases and J by 8 bases; unmatched bases: 8. The CDR3 DNA follows: TGTGCCAGCAGTTTACTAGCGGGTTCTTCTCAGCAGTACTTC. Residues: CASSLLAGSSQQYF.

V usage is TRBV25-1 and J usage is TRBJ2-4; D not resolved. This CDR3 has 14 amino acids. The V gene lost 3 bases and the J gene lost 1 base, with 7 bases spanning the gap. Germline values: CDR1 MGHDK, CDR2 SYGVNS. The CDR3 DNA sequence: TGTGCCAGCAGTGACCCCGGGGCCAAAAACATTCAGTACTTC. Translating gives CASSDPGAKNIQYF. The variable domain in full, with the rest retrieved from reference TRBV25-1 and TRBJ2-4, is EADIYQTPRYLVIGTGKKITLECSQTMGHDKMYWYQQDPGMELHLIHYSYGVNSTEKGDLSSESTVSRIRTEHFPLTLESARPSHTSQYLCASSDPGAKNIQYFGAGTRLSVL.

This chain's CDR3 is CASSSTGTGYYGYTF. DNA of the CDR3: TGTGCCAGCAGTTCAACCGGGACAGGGTACTATGGCTACACCTTC. The chain joins TRBV27 to TRBJ1-2, with 9 bases identical to TRBD1. The germline V gene encodes CDR1 MNHEY and CDR2 SMNVEV (reference sequence). With V trimmed by 4 bases and J by 3 bases, 6 bases remained unmatched. The CDR3 has 15 residues.

In regard to this clone: Other nucleotide sequences in the sample specify the same CDR3. The chain is built from TRBV6-6 and TRBJ2-1; D is undetermined. CDR3 length: 11 amino acids. Germline CDR1 reads MNHNY; CDR2 reads SVGAGI (reference sequence). V was shortened by 5 bases and J by 2 bases, with 1 base between the two germline ends. DNA of the CDR3: TGTGCCAGCAGTGCCTACAATGAGCAGTTCTTC. This sequence encodes CASSAYNEQFF.

This clone was recorded a few times. The chain employs TRBV5-1 and TRBJ2-3, with a possible D match to TRBD1 (5 bases). CDR1 is SGHRS, CDR2 YFSETQ, per germline. The CDR3 is 15 residues long. V lost 4 bases and J lost 2, with 14 bases in between. The CDR3 is CASSPSDSSTDTQYF. The CDR3 nucleotides read TGCGCCAGCAGCCCCTCAGACAGTTCCACAGATACGCAGTATTTT.

The chain links TRBV27 to TRBJ2-2; 11 nucleotides agree with TRBD2. Germline V gene data show CDR1 as MNHEY and CDR2 as SMNVEV (reference sequence). The ends lost 7 bases at V and 3 bases at J; junction bases unmatched: 13. This CDR3 has 18 amino acids. CDR3 in DNA: TGTGCCAGCACCCCACGGGTACTAGCGGGAGTTCACACCGGGGAGCTGTTTTTT. It yields the protein CASTPRVLAGVHTGELFF.

This clone has just one count. V is TRBV27 and J is TRBJ2-7; 9 bases are shared with TRBD1. With V trimmed by 6 bases and J by 2 bases, 8 bases remained unmatched. The CDR3 runs 15 residues. From germline, CDR1 is MNHEY and CDR2 SMNVEV (reference sequence). The CDR3 sequence is CASSLGGQGPYEQYF. As DNA, the CDR3 is TGTGCCAGCAGCCTGGGGGGACAGGGTCCCTACGAGCAGTACTTC.

This clone was seen just once. This chain uses TRBV9 with TRBJ2-5; no reliable D call. The V gene lost 0 bases and the J gene lost 4 bases, with 19 bases spanning the gap. The CDR3 sequence is 17 residues long. The germline gives CDR1 SGDLS, CDR2 YYNGEE. CDR3 protein: CASSVGPPPRYRETQYF. The DNA for the CDR3 is TGTGCCAGCAGCGTAGGGCCCCCTCCTAGGTATAGAGAGACCCAGTACTTC. The full variable domain, its missing parts supplied by reference TRBV9 and TRBJ2-5, is DSGVTQTPKHLITATGQRVTLRCSPRSGDLSVYWYQQSLDQGLQFLIQYYNGEERAKGNILERFSAQQFPDLHSELNLSSLELGDSALYFCASSVGPPPRYRETQYFGPGTRLLVL.

The CDR3 region is CASSPLGPNNEQFF. The CDR3 coding sequence is TGTGCCAGCTCCCCCCTAGGCCCTAACAATGAGCAGTTCTTC. The V and J genes are TRBV18 and TRBJ2-1; D is unresolved. Trimming removed 6 bases from V and 5 bases from J, with 14 bases in between. CDR1 is KGHSH, CDR2 LQKENI, per germline. The CDR3 has 14 residues.

The V gene is TRBV10-3, the J gene TRBJ1-1; TRBD1 matches at 7 bases. CDR1 ENHRY and CDR2 SYGVKD come from the germline V gene. This CDR3 is built from 13 residues. V was pared by 5 bases and J by 3 bases, with 3 bases of the junction left unmatched. The CDR3 DNA reads TGTGCCATCAGTCGTGACAGGGACACTGAAGCTTTCTTT. It is translated as CAISRDRDTEAFF.

The chain joins TRBV7-7 to TRBJ2-5, with TRBD2 identical over 7 bases. V trimming: 5 bases; J trimming: 1 base; junction bases outside the gene matches: 7. The CDR3 covers 15 residues. Germline CDR1 SSHAT, CDR2 FNYEAQ (reference sequence). The CDR3 region has the DNA TGTGCCAGCAGCCGGCGTGGCGGGAGCCAAGAGACCCAGTACTTC. Translating it yields CASSRRGGSQETQYF.

V usage is TRBV18 and J usage is TRBJ2-7; TRBD1 is a possible D gene (5 bases). The CDR3 is 13 residues long. CDR1 KGHSH and CDR2 LQKENI come from the germline V gene. V lost 2 bases and J lost 6, with 11 bases in between. CDR3: CASSPLVGVEQYF. In DNA form, the CDR3 reads TGTGCCAGCTCACCATTGGTAGGGGTCGAGCAGTACTTC. The full variable domain, rest sourced from reference TRBV18 and TRBJ2-7, is NAGVMQNPRHLVRRRGQEARLRCSPMKGHSHVYWYRQLPEEGLKFMVYLQKENIIDESGMPKERFSAEFPKEGPSILRIQQVVRGDSAAYFCASSPLVGVEQYFGPGTRLTVT.

The chain couples TRBV7-8 to TRBJ2-6, with TRBD1 matching 9 bases. There are 18 residues in the CDR3. From germline, CDR1 is SGHVS and CDR2 FQNEAQ. J was trimmed by 1 base and V by 6 bases; bases with no gene match: 10. As DNA, the CDR3 is TGTGCCAGCAGGCCAGGGACAGGGCTAGATTCTGGGGCCAACGTCCTGACTTTC. This codes for CASRPGTGLDSGANVLTF.

This chain joins TRBV19 and TRBJ2-7; D perhaps matches TRBD2 (6 bases). V lost 1 base, J lost 1 base, and 11 bases lay in between. Germline V gene sequence: CDR1 LNHDA, CDR2 SQIVND (reference sequence). The CDR3 contains 15 residues. This chain's CDR3 is CASSIGGLKSYEQYF. For the CDR3, the DNA is TGTGCCAGTAGTATAGGGGGACTGAAATCCTACGAGCAGTACTTC.

CDR3 sequence (DNA): TGTGCCAGCAGCTTTCGCCTAGCGGGATACTCCTACAATGAGCAGTTCTTC. Its protein is CASSFRLAGYSYNEQFF. The genes are TRBV7-2 and TRBJ2-1; 9 nucleotides agree with TRBD2. This CDR3 spans 17 amino acids. Germline values: CDR1 SGHTA, CDR2 FQGNSA. Germline trimming cut 3 bases from V and 0 bases from J; bases unmatched to any gene: 6.

The gene calls are TRBV6-5 and TRBJ2-7; 8 bases agree with TRBD1. Germline V gives CDR1 MNHEY, CDR2 SVGAGI. The CDR3 spans 14 residues. The ends lost 5 bases at V and 5 bases at J; junction bases unmatched: 8. For the CDR3, the DNA is TGTGCCAGCAGTCCACCGACAGGGGCAAACGAGCAGTACTTC. It codes for CASSPPTGANEQYF.

The chain combines TRBV27 with TRBJ2-7; a possible D gene is TRBD1 (6 bases). Germline V lookup: CDR1 MNHEY, CDR2 SMNVEV (reference sequence). CDR3 length equals 14 residues. The V gene lost 5 bases and the J gene lost 2 bases, with 13 bases spanning the gap. The CDR3 coding sequence is TGTGCCAGCAGTCCGAACAGGGTGACCTACGAGCAGTACTTC. Protein sequence: CASSPNRVTYEQYF.

This clone came up once. Other DNA sequences of this sample code for an identical CDR3. V usage is TRBV4-3 and J usage is TRBJ2-7, with D maybe TRBD1 (5 bases). This CDR3 has 14 residues. V lost 1 base and J lost 2, with 9 bases in between. CDR1 is LGHNA, CDR2 YSLEER, per germline. CDR3 amino acids: CASSQVQGPYEQYF. CDR3 DNA: TGCGCCAGCAGCCAAGTCCAGGGTCCCTACGAGCAGTACTTC.

Comment on this clone: Other DNA sequences in this specimen translate into the identical CDR3. J is TRBJ1-2 and V is TRBV19; possibly TRBD1 for D (5 bases). This CDR3 region has 12 residues. CDR1 LNHDA and CDR2 SQIVND come from the germline V gene (reference sequence). Trimming left V 6 bases short and J 2 bases short, with 7 bases between. The DNA of the CDR3 is TGTGCCAGTAGCAGGGTGAACTATGGCTACACCTTC. Translating gives CASSRVNYGYTF.